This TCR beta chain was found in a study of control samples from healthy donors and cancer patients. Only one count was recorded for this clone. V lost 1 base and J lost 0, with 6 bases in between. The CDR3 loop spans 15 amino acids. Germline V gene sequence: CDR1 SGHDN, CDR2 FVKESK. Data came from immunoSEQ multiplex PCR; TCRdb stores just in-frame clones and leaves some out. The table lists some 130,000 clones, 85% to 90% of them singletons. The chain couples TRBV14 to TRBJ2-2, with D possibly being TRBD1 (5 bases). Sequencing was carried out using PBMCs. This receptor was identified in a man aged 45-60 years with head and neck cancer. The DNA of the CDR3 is TGTGCCAGCAGCCAAGGGACAACGAACACCGGGGAGCTGTTTTTT. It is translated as CASSQGTTNTGELFF.